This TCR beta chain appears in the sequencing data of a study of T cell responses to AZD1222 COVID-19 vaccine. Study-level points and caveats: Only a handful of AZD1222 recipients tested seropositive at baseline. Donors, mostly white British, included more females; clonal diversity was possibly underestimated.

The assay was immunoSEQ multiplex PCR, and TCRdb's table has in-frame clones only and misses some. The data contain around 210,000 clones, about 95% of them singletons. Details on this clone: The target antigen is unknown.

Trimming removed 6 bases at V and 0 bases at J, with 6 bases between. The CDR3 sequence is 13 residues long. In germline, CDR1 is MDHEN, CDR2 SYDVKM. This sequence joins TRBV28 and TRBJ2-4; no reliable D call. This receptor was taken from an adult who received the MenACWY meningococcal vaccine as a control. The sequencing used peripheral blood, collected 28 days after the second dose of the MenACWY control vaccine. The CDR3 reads CASRKLAKNIQYF. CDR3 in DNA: TGTGCCAGCAGGAAATTAGCCAAAAACATTCAGTACTTC.